The rows below give T cell receptor beta chains drawn from one sample of a study of blood T cell repertoires in COVID-19. Here immunoSEQ multiplex PCR was the method, and the copy in TCRdb shows in-frame clones only, minus some. Altogether about 290,000 clones are present, just under 85% being singletons, with the ten largest covering around 4.5%. The sequencing input was peripheral blood. The receptors come from a woman in her forties or fifties with active or convalescent COVID-19. Both conserved end residues are part of each CDR3. Each record gives: V gene, D gene, clone size, J gene, CDR3 DNA, CDR3 protein. D genes are given only for firm matches. Only some rows state a clone size, as once, few, many or a class for expanded clones.

TRBV28	TRBD1	NA	TRBJ2-3	TGTGCCAGCAGTTTCTCGTCCAGGACAGGTCAATCACTACTCACAGATACGCAGTATTTT	CASSFSSRTGQSLLTDTQYF
TRBV27	NA	NA	TRBJ2-2	TGTGCCAGCAGTTTATTCCAGCGAGGCACCGGGGAGCTGTTTTTT	CASSLFQRGTGELFF
TRBV24-1	NA	NA	TRBJ2-1	TGTGCCACCAGGGGGAGTGGGGATGAGCAGTTCTTC	CATRGSGDEQFF
TRBV2	TRBD1	NA	TRBJ1-5	TGTGCCACACAGGGGCCAAATCAGCCCCAGCATTTT	CATQGPNQPQHF
TRBV30	NA	NA	TRBJ1-6	TGTGCCTGGAGCTCACAAGGGGGATCACCCCTCCACTTT	CAWSSQGGSPLHF
TRBV19	TRBD1	NA	TRBJ2-7	TGTGCCAGTAGTATAGCCCTCGGGACAGGCTCCTACGAGCAGTACTTC	CASSIALGTGSYEQYF
TRBV7-9	TRBD1	NA	TRBJ1-5	TGTGCCAGCAGCTGGGGACAGGGAAGTAGCCAGCCCCAGCATTTT	CASSWGQGSSQPQHF
TRBV11-2	TRBD2	NA	TRBJ2-1	TGTGCCAGCAGCTTAGAATGGGTTGGCAGCGGGAGAGACTACAATGAGCAGTTCTTC	CASSLEWVGSGRDYNEQFF
TRBV19	TRBD1	NA	TRBJ1-6	TGTGCCAGTAGTTCCGACAGGGATTCACCCCTCCACTTT	CASSSDRDSPLHF
TRBV18	NA	few	TRBJ2-7	TGTGCCAGCTCGCCTAGCTCCTACGAGCAGTACTTC	CASSPSSYEQYF
TRBV5-1	TRBD1	NA	TRBJ1-2	TGCGCCAGCAGCCCGGACAGGGGGATCGGTGGCTACACCTTC	CASSPDRGIGGYTF
TRBV5-5	NA	NA	TRBJ1-3	TGTGCCAGCAGCTTGGACGGTATCTCTGGAAACACCATATATTTT	CASSLDGISGNTIYF
TRBV30	TRBD1	NA	TRBJ1-2	TGTGCCTGGAGTCGACAGGGTGTCTATGGCTACACCTTC	CAWSRQGVYGYTF
TRBV29-1	NA	NA	TRBJ2-3	TGCAGCTCAAGCACAGATACGCAGTATTTT	CSSSTDTQYF
TRBV19	NA	NA	TRBJ1-2	TGTGCCAGTGGTAGGACACGGACGTCTAACTATGGCTACACCTTC	CASGRTRTSNYGYTF